Sequencing of this T cell receptor beta chain was carried out in a study of shared clonotypes between healthy human individuals. Study-level findings and limits: With several donors compared, 4% to 5% of naive CD4 clonotypes were shared. Enrolling few donors narrowed the genetic and exposure-history diversity that was represented. Rarefaction showed sorted-subset sequencing was incomplete despite large depth.

In the authors' methods: Owing to the provision of junction-only sequences devoid of quality scores by immunoSEQ, filtering differed. The protocol was immunoSEQ multiplex PCR, while the TCRdb copy is restricted to in-frame clones and leaves out a portion. That table gives V, J and clone size, and the DNA gave D and trimming. The sample gives some 350,000 clones, 74% of which show up once; under 13% is in the top ten. A note on this clone: Its matching antigen is unknown.

V dropped 5 bases and J dropped 8 bases, with 10 bases sitting between them. CDR3 size: 12 residues. CDR1 and CDR2 (germline): MGHDK, SYGVNS. This sequence originates from a man aged 30-40 years in good health. Sample: memory CD4+ T cells sorted from blood. Subset described: CD45RA-negative fraction. This rearrangement joins TRBV25-1 to TRBJ2-1; no clear D gene. Here the CDR3 DNA reads TGTGCCAGCAGTTCTCATATCCATGAGCAGTTCTTC. It translates to CASSSHIHEQFF. Based on the CDR3 plus reference TRBV25-1 and TRBJ2-1, the full variable domain is EADIYQTPRYLVIGTGKKITLECSQTMGHDKMYWYQQDPGMELHLIHYSYGVNSTEKGDLSSESTVSRIRTEHFPLTLESARPSHTSQYLCASSSHIHEQFFGPGTRLTVL.